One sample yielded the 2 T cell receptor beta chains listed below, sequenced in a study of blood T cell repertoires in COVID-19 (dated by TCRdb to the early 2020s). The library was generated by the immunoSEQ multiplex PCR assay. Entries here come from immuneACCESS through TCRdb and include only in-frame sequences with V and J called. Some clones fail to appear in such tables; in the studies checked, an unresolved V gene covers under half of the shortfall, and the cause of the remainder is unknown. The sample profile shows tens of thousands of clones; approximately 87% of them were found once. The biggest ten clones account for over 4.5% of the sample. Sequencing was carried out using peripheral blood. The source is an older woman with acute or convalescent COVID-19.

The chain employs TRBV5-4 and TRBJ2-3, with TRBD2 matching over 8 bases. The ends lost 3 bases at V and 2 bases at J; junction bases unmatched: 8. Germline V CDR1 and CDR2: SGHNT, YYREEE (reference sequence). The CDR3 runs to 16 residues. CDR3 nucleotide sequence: TGTGCCAGCAGCTCCGGGAGTAGCGGGATCACAGATACGCAGTATTTT. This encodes CASSSGSSGITDTQYF.

The CDR3 loop is CAISEGVVPYEQYF. The CDR3 nucleotides read TGTGCCATCAGTGAAGGAGTTGTTCCCTACGAGCAGTACTTC. The rearrangement joins TRBV10-3 to TRBJ2-7; unclear D gene. Per the germline V gene, CDR1 is ENHRY and CDR2 is SYGVKD. Trimming took 3 bases from V and 2 from J, leaving 11 bases between them. The CDR3 has 14 amino acids.